The 7 T cell receptor beta chains given below trace back to one sample, sequenced in a study of shared T cell receptors in the human thymus. Assay used: immunoSEQ multiplex PCR; TCRdb lists only in-frame clones, some missing. The sample carries some 660,000 clones, around 87% recorded once. The data were also submitted as part of a second study, on human thymus T cells.

Sequencing was done on a sample of thymocytes. These receptors were obtained from a boy younger than two with a congenital heart defect.

J is TRBJ1-6 and V is TRBV28; 9 positions agree with TRBD1. CDR1 MDHEN and CDR2 SYDVKM come from the germline V gene. V lost 5 bases to trimming and J lost 10 bases; unmatched junction nucleotides: 12. The CDR3 has 16 residues. The CDR3 DNA reads as TGTGCCAGCAGTCCTCCCCGGGACAGGGCGATGTCACCCCTCCACTTT. It is translated as CASSPPRDRAMSPLHF. The full variable domain, in which reference TRBV28 and TRBJ1-6 provide the parts outside the CDR3, is DVKVTQSSRYLVKRTGEKVFLECVQDMDHENMFWYRQDPGLGLRLIYFSYDVKMKEKGDIPEGYSVSREKKERFSLILESASTNQTSMYLCASSPPRDRAMSPLHFGNGTRLTVT.

The V and J genes are TRBV4-1 and TRBJ2-7, with 7 bases that match TRBD2. Germline CDR1 reads MGHRA; CDR2 reads YSYEKL. The V and J ends lost 0 bases and 5 bases, in that order; junction bases with no gene match: 7. CDR3 length: 15 residues. DNA for the CDR3: TGCGCCAGCAGCCAAGATCCGACGGGGGGTGACGAGCAGTACTTC. This codes for CASSQDPTGGDEQYF.

V gene TRBV7-8 combines with J gene TRBJ1-1; D remains ambiguous. CDR3 length: 15 residues. Trimming stripped 1 base from V and 1 base from J, with 10 bases between. Germline V gene sequence: CDR1 SGHVS, CDR2 FQNEAQ. The CDR3 sequence is CASSLELGRNTEAFF. CDR3 sequence (DNA): TGTGCCAGCAGCTTAGAGTTGGGCAGGAACACTGAAGCTTTCTTT.

V gene TRBV7-2 combines with J gene TRBJ2-7; D perhaps matches TRBD1 (5 bases). V was trimmed by 2 bases and J by 4 bases, leaving 15 bases between them. Germline CDR1 is SGHTA and CDR2 is FQGNSA. The CDR3 covers 15 residues. The CDR3 region is CASSLNKGWWYEQYF. DNA of the CDR3: TGTGCCAGCAGCTTAAACAAGGGGTGGTGGTACGAGCAGTACTTC.

The gene calls are TRBV11-1 and TRBJ1-3, with D possibly being TRBD1 (6 bases). V was shortened by 1 base and J by 4 bases, with 17 bases between the two germline ends. Germline V lookup: CDR1 SGHAT, CDR2 FQDESV (reference sequence). The length of the CDR3 is 17 residues. The chain's CDR3 is CASSLGQDDDIGNTIYF. The CDR3 bases are TGTGCCAGCAGCTTAGGACAGGATGATGATATCGGAAACACCATATATTTT.

The chain combines TRBV29-1 with TRBJ1-5; 7 bases match TRBD1. V shed 6 bases, J shed 2 bases, and the junction held 7 bases outside the gene matches. Germline loops: CDR1 SQVTM, CDR2 ANQGSEA. This CDR3 comprises 14 residues. DNA of the CDR3: TGCAGCGTAAGCAGGGGGGTAGGCAATCAGCCCCAGCATTTT. Translated, it gives CSVSRGVGNQPQHF. The variable domain in full, with the rest retrieved from reference TRBV29-1 and TRBJ1-5, is SAVISQKPSRDICQRGTSLTIQCQVDSQVTMMFWYRQQPGQSLTLIATANQGSEATYESGFVIDKFPISRPNLTFSTLTVSNMSPEDSSIYLCSVSRGVGNQPQHFGDGTRLSIL.

The rearrangement links TRBV29-1 to TRBJ1-2; a weak D match, TRBD1 (5 bases). The CDR3 is made up of 13 amino acids. V was cut by 2 bases and J by 4 bases, with 11 bases left in between. Germline V gene data show CDR1 as SQVTM and CDR2 as ANQGSEA. The CDR3 nucleotides are TGCAGCGTTGAAAGTGATGGGGCCTATGGCTACACCTTC. It translates to CSVESDGAYGYTF.